Listed below are T cell receptor beta chains from one sample, sequenced in a study of molecular identifiers for immune sequencing clone quantification. TCRdb reprocessed the PCR reads with MiXCR, giving one entry per CDR3 protein. Of some 580,000 distinct CDR3 sequences listed, approximately 24% are singletons. The sample comprised naive CD8+ T cells from blood, with Jurkat cell RNA spiked in. These receptors originate from a human donor in good health. Some libraries in this study had Jurkat cell RNA spiked in. Each CDR3 is given with its conserved first and last residue. The D gene is left open where the match is weak. Only some rows state a clone size, as once, few, many or a class for expanded clones.

clone size	V gene	D gene	J gene	CDR3 protein	CDR3 DNA
NA	TRBV7-9	TRBD1	TRBJ1-2	CASSLVQGAIYGYTF	TGTGCCAGCAGCTTAGTACAGGGGGCCATCTATGGCTACACCTTC
NA	TRBV3-1	NA	TRBJ2-2	CASSPRFIWGARNTGELFF	TGTGCCAGCAGCCCCCGATTTATATGGGGGGCGCGTAACACCGGGGAGCTGTTTTTT
NA	TRBV27	TRBD2	TRBJ2-1	CASSTSGGYRNEQFF	TGTGCCAGCAGCACTAGCGGAGGGTATAGAAATGAGCAGTTCTTC
NA	TRBV4-3	NA	TRBJ2-7	CTSSQDWGFYEQYF	TGCACCAGCAGCCAAGATTGGGGCTTCTACGAGCAGTACTTC
many	TRBV7-9	NA	TRBJ1-1	CASSQAGVIEAFF	TGTGCCAGCAGCCAGGCAGGGGTTATTGAAGCTTTCTTT
NA	TRBV30	NA	TRBJ1-1	CAWSVDSPGAFF	TGTGCCTGGAGTGTGGACAGTCCCGGAGCTTTCTTT
NA	TRBV30	NA	TRBJ2-7	CAWSWGGNYEQYF	TGTGCCTGGAGCTGGGGGGGCAACTACGAGCAGTACTTC
few	TRBV19	NA	TRBJ2-1	CASSISDMGYNEQFF	TGTGCCAGTAGTATTAGTGACATGGGTTACAATGAGCAGTTCTTC
many	TRBV7-9	NA	TRBJ2-3	CASSSSGEPDTQYF	TGTGCCAGCAGCTCTTCTGGGGAGCCAGATACGCAGTATTTT
NA	TRBV9	NA	TRBJ2-4	CASSVGGGLAKNIQYF	TGTGCCAGCAGCGTAGGAGGAGGGCTAGCCAAAAACATTCAGTACTTC
few	TRBV3-2	NA	TRBJ1-1	CASSQYLHRAFF	TGTGCCAGCAGCCAGTATCTACATAGAGCTTTCTTT
many	TRBV27	NA	TRBJ1-1	CASSFSGDEAFF	TGTGCCAGCAGTTTTTCGGGGGATGAAGCTTTCTTT
many	TRBV14	NA	TRBJ1-2	CASSATTNYGYTF	TGTGCCAGCAGCGCGACAACTAACTATGGCTACACCTTC
NA	TRBV9	NA	TRBJ2-7	CASSTSGVEQYF	TGTGCCAGCAGCACCTCAGGGGTTGAGCAGTACTTC
many	TRBV28	NA	TRBJ1-1	CASSYGVHLNTEAFF	TGTGCCAGCAGTTACGGGGTCCACTTGAACACTGAAGCTTTCTTT
many	TRBV20-1	NA	TRBJ2-7	CSAREVTQTSYEQYF	TGCAGTGCTAGAGAAGTCACTCAGACTTCCTACGAGCAGTACTTC
NA	TRBV20-1	NA	TRBJ1-2	CSAKVRSGVRRHGYTF	TGCAGTGCTAAGGTCCGGTCGGGGGTCCGTCGCCATGGCTACACCTTC
NA	TRBV5-5	TRBD2	TRBJ2-3	CASSLVSGGPTDTQYF	TGTGCCAGCAGCTTGGTTAGCGGGGGCCCCACAGATACGCAGTATTTT
many	TRBV9	NA	TRBJ1-1	CASSVGFRQGPNTEAFF	TGTGCCAGCAGCGTAGGGTTCCGGCAGGGCCCGAACACTGAAGCTTTCTTT
few	TRBV19	TRBD2	TRBJ2-1	CASMETSAYNEQFF	TGTGCCAGTATGGAGACTAGCGCCTACAATGAGCAGTTCTTC
NA	TRBV3-1	TRBD1	TRBJ1-1	CASSQDWRDRGGTEAFF	TGTGCCAGCAGCCAAGATTGGCGGGACAGGGGGGGCACTGAAGCTTTCTTT
NA	TRBV19	NA	TRBJ2-2	CASTPGLRSTGELFF	TGTGCCAGTACCCCCGGTTTGCGGAGCACCGGGGAGCTGTTTTTT
NA	TRBV4-3	NA	TRBJ1-2	CASSQGRVANYGYTF	TGCGCCAGCAGCCAAGGCAGGGTAGCTAACTATGGCTACACCTTC
few	TRBV2	NA	TRBJ1-4	CASSSFLANEKLFF	TGTGCCAGCAGCAGCTTCCTAGCTAATGAAAAACTGTTTTTT
NA	TRBV2	TRBD1	TRBJ1-5	CASSGQGSSNQPQHF	TGTGCCAGCAGCGGACAGGGGTCCAGCAATCAGCCCCAGCATTTT